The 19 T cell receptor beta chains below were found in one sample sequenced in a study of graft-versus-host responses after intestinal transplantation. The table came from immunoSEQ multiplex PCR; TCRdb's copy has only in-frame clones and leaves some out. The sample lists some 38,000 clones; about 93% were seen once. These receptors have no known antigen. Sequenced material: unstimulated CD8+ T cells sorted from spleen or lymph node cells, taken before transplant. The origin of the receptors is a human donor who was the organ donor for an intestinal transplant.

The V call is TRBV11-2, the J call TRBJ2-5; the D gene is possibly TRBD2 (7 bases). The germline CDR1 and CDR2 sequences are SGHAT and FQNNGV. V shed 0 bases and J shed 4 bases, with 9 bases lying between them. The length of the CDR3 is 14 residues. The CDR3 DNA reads TGTGCCAGCAGCTTAGAGGCGGGGGCAGAGACCCAGTACTTC. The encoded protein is CASSLEAGAETQYF.

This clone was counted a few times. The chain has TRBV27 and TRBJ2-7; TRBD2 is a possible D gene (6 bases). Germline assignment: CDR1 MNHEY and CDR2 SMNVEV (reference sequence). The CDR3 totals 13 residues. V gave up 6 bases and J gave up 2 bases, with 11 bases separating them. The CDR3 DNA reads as TGTGCCAGCAGCCCTGGGACTGCCTACGAGCAGTACTTC. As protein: CASSPGTAYEQYF.

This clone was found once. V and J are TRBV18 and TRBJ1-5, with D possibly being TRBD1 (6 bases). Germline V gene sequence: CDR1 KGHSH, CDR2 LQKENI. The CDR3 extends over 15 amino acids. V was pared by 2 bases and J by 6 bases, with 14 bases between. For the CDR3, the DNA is TGTGCCAGCTCACCAGTTGACAGGACCTCTCAGCCCCAGCATTTT. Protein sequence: CASSPVDRTSQPQHF.

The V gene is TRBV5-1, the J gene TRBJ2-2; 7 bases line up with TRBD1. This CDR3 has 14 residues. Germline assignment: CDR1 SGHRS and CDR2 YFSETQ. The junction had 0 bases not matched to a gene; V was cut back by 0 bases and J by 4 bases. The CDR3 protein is CASSLAGGTGELFF. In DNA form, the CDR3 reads TGCGCCAGCAGCTTGGCAGGGGGCACCGGGGAGCTGTTTTTT.

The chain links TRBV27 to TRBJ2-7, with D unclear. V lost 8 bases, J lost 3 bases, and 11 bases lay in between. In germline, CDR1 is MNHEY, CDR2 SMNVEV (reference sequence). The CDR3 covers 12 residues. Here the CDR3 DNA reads TGTGCCAGCCTTTTAGTTTTCTACGAGCAGTACTTC. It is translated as CASLLVFYEQYF.

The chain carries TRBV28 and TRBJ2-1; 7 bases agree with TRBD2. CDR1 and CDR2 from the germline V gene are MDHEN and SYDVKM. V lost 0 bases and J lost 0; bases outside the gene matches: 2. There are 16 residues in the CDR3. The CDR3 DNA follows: TGTGCCAGCAGTTTATGGGCTAGCGGCTCCTACAATGAGCAGTTCTTC. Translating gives CASSLWASGSYNEQFF.

The chain's CDR3 is CASSQRGYYGYTF. The CDR3 DNA reads TGTGCCAGCAGCCAGAGGGGCTATTATGGCTACACCTTC. V is TRBV14 and J is TRBJ1-2; TRBD1 might be the D (5 bases). The CDR3 is 13 residues long. V shed 3 bases and J shed 5 bases, with 10 bases lying between them. Germline assignment: CDR1 SGHDN and CDR2 FVKESK.

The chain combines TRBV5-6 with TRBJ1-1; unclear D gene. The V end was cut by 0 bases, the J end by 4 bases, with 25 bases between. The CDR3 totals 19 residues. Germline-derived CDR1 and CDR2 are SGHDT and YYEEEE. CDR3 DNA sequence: TGTGCCAGCAGCTTGGCCGATCGACTATTAACGGCGTCTGGCACTGAAGCTTTCTTT. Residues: CASSLADRLLTASGTEAFF.

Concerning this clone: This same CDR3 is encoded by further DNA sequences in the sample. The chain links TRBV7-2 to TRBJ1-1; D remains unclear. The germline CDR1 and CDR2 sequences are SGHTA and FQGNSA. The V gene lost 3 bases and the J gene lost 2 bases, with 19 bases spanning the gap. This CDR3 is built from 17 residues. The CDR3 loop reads CASSFVPRAGPNTEAFF. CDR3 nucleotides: TGTGCCAGCAGCTTCGTACCACGGGCCGGGCCAAACACTGAAGCTTTCTTT.

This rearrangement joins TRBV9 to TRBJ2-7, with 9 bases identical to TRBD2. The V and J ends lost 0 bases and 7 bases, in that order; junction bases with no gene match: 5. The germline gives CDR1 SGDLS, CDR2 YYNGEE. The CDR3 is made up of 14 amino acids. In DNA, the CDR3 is TGTGCCAGCAGCGTAGAAGGGCTAGCGGGGGAGCAGTACTTC. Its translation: CASSVEGLAGEQYF.

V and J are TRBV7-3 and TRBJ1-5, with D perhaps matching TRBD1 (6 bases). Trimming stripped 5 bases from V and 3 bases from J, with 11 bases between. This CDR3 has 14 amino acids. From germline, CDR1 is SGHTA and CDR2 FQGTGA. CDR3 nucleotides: TGTGCCAGCAGCAAGGGACACTCCAATCAGCCCCAGCATTTT. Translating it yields CASSKGHSNQPQHF.

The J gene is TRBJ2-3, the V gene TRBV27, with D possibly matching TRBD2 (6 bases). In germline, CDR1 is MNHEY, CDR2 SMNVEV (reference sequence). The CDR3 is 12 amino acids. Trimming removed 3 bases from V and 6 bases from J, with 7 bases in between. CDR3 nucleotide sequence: TGTGCCAGCAGTTTGGGGAGGGATACGCAGTATTTT. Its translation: CASSLGRDTQYF.

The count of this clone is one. The CDR3 here is CASSLRGSVQETQYF. Written as DNA, the CDR3 is TGTGCCAGCAGCTTGAGGGGTTCAGTTCAAGAGACCCAGTACTTC. The chain has TRBV7-2 and TRBJ2-5; tentatively, D is TRBD1 or TRBD2 (5 bases each). The CDR3 runs 15 residues. Trimming left V 3 bases short and J 2 bases short, with 13 bases between. Germline V lookup: CDR1 SGHTA, CDR2 FQGNSA.

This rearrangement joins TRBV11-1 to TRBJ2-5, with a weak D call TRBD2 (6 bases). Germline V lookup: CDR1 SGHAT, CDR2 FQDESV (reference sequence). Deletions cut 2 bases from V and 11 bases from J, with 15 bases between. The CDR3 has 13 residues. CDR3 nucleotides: TGTGCCAGCAGCTTATCCCTAGCGTGGGAGCAGTACTTC. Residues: CASSLSLAWEQYF.

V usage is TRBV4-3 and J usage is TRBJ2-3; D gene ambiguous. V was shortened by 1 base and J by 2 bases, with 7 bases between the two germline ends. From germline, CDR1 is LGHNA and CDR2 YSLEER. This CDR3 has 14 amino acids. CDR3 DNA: TGCGCCAGCAGCCAAGGGGGTGTCACAGATACGCAGTATTTT. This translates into CASSQGGVTDTQYF.

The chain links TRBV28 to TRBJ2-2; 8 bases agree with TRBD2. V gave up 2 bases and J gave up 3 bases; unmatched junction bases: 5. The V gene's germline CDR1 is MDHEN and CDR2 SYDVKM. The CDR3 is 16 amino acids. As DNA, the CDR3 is TGTGCCAGCAGTTTAGGGGGAGCGGGAGACACCGGGGAGCTGTTTTTT. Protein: CASSLGGAGDTGELFF.

The CDR3 spells CASSLAPGEGAYNEQFF. The CDR3 DNA reads TGTGCCAGCAGCTTAGCGCCCGGAGAGGGTGCCTACAATGAGCAGTTCTTC. The V call is TRBV7-9, the J call TRBJ2-1, with D tentatively TRBD2 (5 bases). The CDR3 has 17 residues. The germline V gene encodes CDR1 SEHNR and CDR2 FQNEAQ (reference sequence). Trimming left V 0 bases short and J 2 bases short, with 14 bases between.

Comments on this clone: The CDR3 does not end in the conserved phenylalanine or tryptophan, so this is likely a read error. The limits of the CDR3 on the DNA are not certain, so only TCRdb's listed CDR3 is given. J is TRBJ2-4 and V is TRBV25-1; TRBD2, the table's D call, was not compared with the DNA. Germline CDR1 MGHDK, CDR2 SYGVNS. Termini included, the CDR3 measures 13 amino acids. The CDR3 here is CASSETIAGEITS.

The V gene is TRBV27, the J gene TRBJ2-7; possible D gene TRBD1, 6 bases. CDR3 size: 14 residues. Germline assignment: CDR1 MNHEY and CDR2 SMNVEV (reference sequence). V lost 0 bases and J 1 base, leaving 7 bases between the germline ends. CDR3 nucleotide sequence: TGTGCCAGCAGTTTATCCCAGGGGTCCTACGAGCAGTACTTC. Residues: CASSLSQGSYEQYF.